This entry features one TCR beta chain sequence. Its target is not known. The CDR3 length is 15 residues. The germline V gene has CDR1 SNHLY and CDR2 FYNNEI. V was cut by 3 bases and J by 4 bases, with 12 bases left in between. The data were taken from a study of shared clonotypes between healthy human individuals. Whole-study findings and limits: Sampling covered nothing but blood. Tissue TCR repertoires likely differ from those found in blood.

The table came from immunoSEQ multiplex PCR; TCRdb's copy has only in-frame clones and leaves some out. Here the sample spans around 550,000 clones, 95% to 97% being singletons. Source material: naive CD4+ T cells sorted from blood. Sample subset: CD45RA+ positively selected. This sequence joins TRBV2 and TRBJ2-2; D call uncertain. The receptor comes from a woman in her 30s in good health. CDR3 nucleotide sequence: TGTGCCAGCAGTGATGAAAGCGCTGGCACCGGGGAGCTGTTTTTT. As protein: CASSDESAGTGELFF.